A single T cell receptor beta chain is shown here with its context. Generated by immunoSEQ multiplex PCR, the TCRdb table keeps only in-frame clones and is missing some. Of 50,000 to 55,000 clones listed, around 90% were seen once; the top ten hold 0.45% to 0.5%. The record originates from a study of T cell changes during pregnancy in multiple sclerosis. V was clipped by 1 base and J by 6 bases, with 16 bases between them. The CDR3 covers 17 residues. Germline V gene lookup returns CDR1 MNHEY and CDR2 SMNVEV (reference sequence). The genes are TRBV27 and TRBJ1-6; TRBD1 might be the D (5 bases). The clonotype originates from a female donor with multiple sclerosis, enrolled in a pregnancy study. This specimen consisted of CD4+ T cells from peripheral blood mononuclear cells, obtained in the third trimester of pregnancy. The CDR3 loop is CASSLFGGRTINSPLHF. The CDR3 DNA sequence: TGTGCCAGCAGTTTATTCGGGGGACGGACAATTAATTCACCCCTCCACTTT.